Each of the 17 T cell receptor beta chains below was sequenced from the same sample in a study of T cell clonality in common variable immunodeficiency. The antigens these receptors bind are not known. Study results and limitations: Common variable immunodeficiency TCR beta sequences reportedly had fewer deletions and N-nucleotide insertions.

The method was immunoSEQ multiplex PCR; TCRdb's version includes in-frame clones alone and lacks a portion of them. Observed in the sample are approximately 14,000 clones, none of them singletons. Sequencing used peripheral blood mononuclear cells. The origin of the receptors is a human donor with common variable immunodeficiency.

There are many counts of this clone. Coverage ceases 3 residues before the CDR3 finishes, and the germline J gene fills in the end. The rearrangement links TRBV18 to TRBJ1-4; no reliable D call. Trimming shortened V by 10 bases and J by 0 bases, and 9 bases separated the two germline ends. Germline assignment: CDR1 KGHSH and CDR2 LQKENI. This CDR3 spans 13 amino acids. Partial CDR3 DNA: TGTGCCACCCGCCGGGCAACTAATGAAAAA. Its protein product is CATRRATNEK. The entire CDR3 protein is CATRRATNEKLFF.

Relative to its sample, this clone is medium-sized. The read ends 3 residues before the CDR3 terminus; that terminus is restored from the germline J gene. V gene TRBV18 combines with J gene TRBJ1-2; 8 bases are a match to TRBD1. Trimming at V came to 6 bases and at J to 5 bases, leaving 5 bases not matched to a gene. The CDR3 is made up of 13 amino acids. Per the germline V gene, CDR1 is KGHSH and CDR2 is LQKENI. The CDR3: CASSPGQEYGYTF. The part of the CDR3 DNA that was read is TGTGCCAGCTCGCCGGGACAGGAATATGGC.

This clone has only a few counts. The CDR3 end is not reached by the read, which stops 3 residues before it; the germline J gene fills it in. The chain employs TRBV2 and TRBJ2-2, with a weak D call TRBD1 (5 bases). The V gene lost 6 bases and the J gene lost 1 base, with 9 bases spanning the gap. CDR1 and CDR2 (germline): SNHLY, FYNNEI. The CDR3 sequence is 14 residues long. The sequenced CDR3 bases are TGTGCCAGCAGGAGAGACAGGAACACCGGGGAG. Protein sequence: CASRRDRNTGE. The entire CDR3 protein is CASRRDRNTGELFF.

Only a few counts were recorded for this clone. The read finishes 3 residues shy of the CDR3 end, and the germline J gene is used to complete it. The chain recombines TRBV19 with TRBJ2-7; 8 bases fit TRBD1. Losses at the gene ends were 3 bases for V and 3 bases for J; bases not matched to a gene: 4. The CDR3 loop spans 14 amino acids. CDR1 is LNHDA and CDR2 is SQIVND in the germline V gene (reference sequence). The chain's CDR3 is CASSIMTGVYEQYF. The covered CDR3 bases are TGTGCCAGTAGTATTATGACAGGGGTCTACGAG.

Regarding this clone: The CDR3 end lies 3 residues beyond the end of the read and is filled in from the germline J gene. The chain couples TRBV7-2 to TRBJ1-2; TRBD1 matches 9 bases. The CDR3 covers 13 residues. Germline assignment: CDR1 SGHTA and CDR2 FQGNSA. CDR3 sequence reads: CASSLDRGRGYTF. CDR3 DNA, as far as it was read: TGTGCCAGCAGCTTAGACAGGGGGCGAGGC.

This clone was detected a few times. The CDR3 extends 3 residues past the end of the read, so its final part is completed from the germline J gene. This rearrangement joins TRBV19 to TRBJ1-5; TRBD1 matches 10 bases. Trimming cost V 5 bases and J 3 bases; bases outside gene matches: 10. The CDR3 spans 17 residues. In germline, CDR1 is LNHDA, CDR2 SQIVND (reference sequence). CDR3 DNA (partial): TGTGCCAGTAGTCCCCCCGGGACAGGGGCATACAATCAGCCC. Protein product: CASSPPGTGAYNQP. The full CDR3 reads CASSPPGTGAYNQPQHF.

This clone occurred many times. From the germline J gene comes the end of the CDR3, since the read stops 3 residues before it. This chain connects TRBV12-3 or TRBV12-4 to TRBJ1-5; TRBD1 agrees at 7 bases. V lost 5 bases and J lost 6; bases outside the gene matches: 7. This CDR3 is 14 amino acids long. Incomplete CDR3 DNA: TGTGCCAGCAGTCCGACCGACAGGGCTCAGCCC. Protein product: CASSPTDRAQP. The complete CDR3 reads CASSPTDRAQPQHF.

This clone turned up a few times. The CDR3 extends 3 residues past the end of the read, so its final part is completed from the germline J gene. This chain connects TRBV18 to TRBJ2-3; D ambiguous. V lost 3 bases, J lost 0 bases, and 7 bases lay in between. The length of the CDR3 is 14 residues. Germline V gene lookup returns CDR1 KGHSH and CDR2 LQKENI. The CDR3 loop is CASSPVISTDTQYF. The sequenced CDR3 bases are TGTGCCAGCTCACCCGTTATCAGCACAGATACG.

CDR3 DNA (partial): TGTGCCAGCAGTTTGTACAGGTCTAATAATTCACCC. Translation gives CASSLYRSNNSP. The CDR3 in full is CASSLYRSNNSPLHF. The chain links TRBV6-2 or TRBV6-3 to TRBJ1-6; TRBD1 is a possible D gene (5 bases). The sequence runs out 3 residues before the end of the CDR3; the remainder is reconstructed from the germline J gene. CDR3 length equals 15 residues. Germline loops: CDR1 MNHEY, CDR2 SVGEGT. Trimming left V 4 bases short and J 5 bases short, with 12 bases between.

This clone appeared a few times. Sequence at one end of the junction differs from germline and may be a read error. The missing CDR3 end, 3 residues past where the read stops, is filled in from the germline J gene. This sequence joins TRBV18 and TRBJ1-2; 8 bases fit TRBD1. The V gene's germline CDR1 is KGHSH and CDR2 LQKENI. This CDR3 has 13 amino acids. CDR3 DNA, as far as it was read: TGTGTCAGCTCACCCGACAGGGGCTATGGC. This sequence encodes CVSSPDRGYG. The CDR3 as a whole reads CVSSPDRGYGYTF.

Concerning this clone itself: The read falls 3 residues short of the CDR3 end, and the missing part is taken from the germline J gene. This chain connects TRBV23-1 to TRBJ2-7, with 8 bases aligning to TRBD2. Being an ORF, TRBV23-1 has a function that is uncertain. This CDR3 comprises 16 residues. With V trimmed by 0 bases and J by 3 bases, 7 bases remained unmatched. The CDR3 region is CASSQSVAGGRYEQYF. The DNA read from the CDR3 is TGCGCCAGCAGTCAATCGGTGGCGGGAGGACGCTACGAG.

In regard to this clone: The CDR3 extends 3 residues past the end of the read, so its final part is completed from the germline J gene. The chain uses TRBV18 and TRBJ2-1, with D possibly being TRBD1 (5 bases). This CDR3 is 14 amino acids long. In germline, CDR1 is KGHSH, CDR2 LQKENI. V was cut by 3 bases and J by 3 bases, with 9 bases left in between. The sequenced CDR3 bases are TGTGCCAGCTCACCGGGGCCATACTACAATGAG. Protein product: CASSPGPYYNE. The entire CDR3 sequence reads CASSPGPYYNEQFF.

This clone was counted a few times. The sequenced fragment ends 3 residues before the CDR3 boundary, so the rest is inferred from the germline J gene. V gene TRBV7-3 combines with J gene TRBJ1-5, with 8 bases matching TRBD1. CDR1 is SGHTA and CDR2 is FQGTGA in the germline V gene. The CDR3 is made up of 15 amino acids. V was clipped by 0 bases and J by 4 bases; unmatched bases: 2. The CDR3 reads CASSLTGDRNQPQHF. The CDR3 DNA, read in part, is TGTGCCAGCAGCTTAACTGGGGACAGGAATCAGCCC.

This clone was detected only a few times. The CDR3 end is not reached by the read, which stops 3 residues before it; the germline J gene fills it in. The chain uses TRBV2 and TRBJ2-1; 11 bases fit TRBD2. This CDR3 comprises 16 residues. After removal of 10 bases from V and 8 bases from J, the junction contained 16 bases not matched to a gene. Germline V gene data show CDR1 as SNHLY and CDR2 as FYNNEI. The sequenced CDR3 bases are TGTGCCAACAGCAGAACCCCTAGCGGGAGGTTTGATGAG. As protein: CANSRTPSGRFDE. The whole CDR3 protein is CANSRTPSGRFDEQFF.

For this clone: The read finishes 3 residues shy of the CDR3 end, and the germline J gene is used to complete it. The V and J genes are TRBV7-2 and TRBJ1-2; a weak D match, TRBD1 (5 bases). The V end was cut by 2 bases, the J end by 4 bases, with 11 bases between. Germline V lookup: CDR1 SGHTA, CDR2 FQGNSA. The CDR3 spans 14 residues. The CDR3 protein is CASSLRTSSYGYTF. The part of the CDR3 DNA that was read is TGTGCCAGCAGCTTACGGACAAGTAGCTATGGC.

This clone turned up a few times. The read terminates 3 residues before the CDR3 end, so the remaining end is supplied by the germline J gene. The chain couples TRBV19 to TRBJ1-6; tentative D call: TRBD1 (5 bases). The V end was cut by 3 bases, the J end by 4 bases, with 13 bases between. CDR1 is LNHDA, CDR2 SQIVND, per germline (reference sequence). The CDR3 has 16 amino acids. This CDR3 is CASSIRQGRYNSPLHF. The sequenced CDR3 bases are TGTGCCAGTAGTATTCGGCAGGGCAGGTATAATTCACCC.

This clone was seen only a few times. The CDR3 end is not reached by the read, which stops 3 residues before it; the germline J gene fills it in. V and J are TRBV7-9 and TRBJ1-2; D is perhaps TRBD1 (6 bases). V was shortened by 5 bases and J by 0 bases, with 13 bases between the two germline ends. Germline CDR1 is SEHNR and CDR2 is FQNEAQ (reference sequence). The CDR3 is made up of 15 amino acids. The part of the CDR3 DNA that was read is TGTGCCAGCAGCCAACCAGGGGCCGCTAACTATGGC. Residues: CASSQPGAANYG. The full CDR3 protein is CASSQPGAANYGYTF.